Sequencing of this T cell receptor beta chain was carried out in a study of blood T cell repertoires in COVID-19. Study background: From T cells, B-cell-depleted T cells, or PBMCs came the material, which was cDNA or gDNA.

Germline values: CDR1 GTSNPN, CDR2 SVGIG (reference sequence). V trimming: 2 bases; J trimming: 0 bases; junction bases outside the gene matches: 4. The length of the CDR3 is 15 residues. Under the authors' procedure: Amplification from reference gene primers served as the basis for estimated nucleated cell counts. The method was immunoSEQ multiplex PCR; TCRdb's version includes in-frame clones alone and lacks a portion of them. D and trimming were read from the DNA, whereas the V and J calls and clone size are those reported in that table. The sample records about 220,000 clones, roughly four fifths being singletons.

Specimen: peripheral blood. This receptor was obtained from a woman between 65 and 79 years old with acute or convalescent COVID-19. The chain couples TRBV30 to TRBJ1-2, with 9 nucleotides matching TRBD1. DNA of the CDR3: TGTGCCTGGAGTATGGGGACAGGGTCTAACTATGGCTACACCTTC. Protein product: CAWSMGTGSNYGYTF.